The T cell receptor beta chain under discussion was sequenced for a study of shared clonotypes between healthy human individuals. General observations from the study: A generally larger estimated richness was seen in naive subsets than in memory subsets. Only blood was sampled, and tissue TCR repertoires likely differ from blood ones.

Generated by immunoSEQ multiplex PCR, the TCRdb table keeps only in-frame clones and is missing some. Found here are about 2.2 million clones, around 93% of them singletons; the top ten hold around 1.7%. Regarding this clone: What it recognizes is unknown.

This CDR3 spans 15 amino acids. CDR1 is SGHAT, CDR2 FQNNGV, per germline. The ends were cut back, 3 bases at V and 4 bases at J, with 16 bases in the middle. Positive CCR7 selection of CD45RO-negative cells yielded the naive CD8 cells, and terminally differentiated effector memory CD45RA+ cells were excluded. The study enrolled healthy HIV-negative adults without recent acute infections or vaccinations as donors. Within Nashville, Tennessee resided all donors, each a Caucasian adult. The gene calls are TRBV11-2 and TRBJ2-7; D possibly corresponds to TRBD2 (5 bases). The TCR was taken from a man between 18 and 35 years old in good health. Some clones in this sample may be carry-over from other donors' samples. Sequencing used naive CD8+ T cells from PBMCs. The CDR3 DNA follows: TGTGCCAGCAGCTTCGACGGCCTAGCCCTTTACGAGCAGTACTTC. Protein sequence: CASSFDGLALYEQYF. The whole variable domain, filled in from reference TRBV11-2 and TRBJ2-7, reads EAGVAQSPRYKIIEKRQSVAFWCNPISGHATLYWYQQILGQGPKLLIQFQNNGVVDDSQLPKDRFSAERLKGVDSTLKIQPAKLEDSAVYLCASSFDGLALYEQYFGPGTRLTVT.